Listed below are T cell receptor beta chains from one sample, sequenced in a study of blood T cell repertoires in COVID-19. Assay: immunoSEQ multiplex PCR; the TCRdb copy retains only in-frame clones and omits some. The table has 400,000 to 550,000 clones, approximately 90% seen once. The specimen sequenced was PBMCs or T cells enriched from blood (not recorded which). These receptors were collected from a woman aged 18-29 years with acute COVID-19. CDR3s include the opening cysteine and the closing phenylalanine or tryptophan. D genes are given only for firm matches. Clone size is given for some rows only: seen once, a few or many times, or a class if the clone is expanded.

D gene: -; J gene: TRBJ2-7; clone size: -; V gene: TRBV2; CDR3 protein: CAIHGAGSRYEQYF; CDR3 DNA: TGTGCCATTCACGGCGCAGGGTCACGCTACGAGCAGTACTTC
D gene: TRBD1; J gene: TRBJ2-7; clone size: -; V gene: TRBV27; CDR3 protein: CASSTLGQGGEQYF; CDR3 DNA: TGTGCCAGCAGTACCCTCGGACAGGGGGGCGAGCAGTACTTC
D gene: TRBD1; J gene: TRBJ1-1; clone size: -; V gene: TRBV7-9; CDR3 protein: CASSLSLIRGLNTEAFF; CDR3 DNA: TGTGCCAGCAGCTTATCTTTGATTAGGGGGCTGAACACTGAAGCTTTCTTT
D gene: -; J gene: TRBJ1-1; clone size: -; V gene: TRBV7-9; CDR3 protein: CASSPGMAEAFF; CDR3 DNA: TGTGCCAGCAGCCCAGGGATGGCTGAAGCTTTCTTT
D gene: TRBD1; J gene: TRBJ1-1; clone size: -; V gene: TRBV5-1; CDR3 protein: CASSFNQDRALNTEAFF; CDR3 DNA: TGCGCCAGCAGCTTTAACCAGGACAGGGCGTTGAACACTGAAGCTTTCTTT
D gene: TRBD1; J gene: TRBJ1-5; clone size: -; V gene: TRBV5-1; CDR3 protein: CASSPGQGVSNQPQHF; CDR3 DNA: TGCGCCAGCAGCCCGGGACAGGGGGTGAGCAATCAGCCCCAGCATTTT
D gene: TRBD2; J gene: TRBJ2-1; clone size: -; V gene: TRBV28; CDR3 protein: CATFGAGDFYNEQFF; CDR3 DNA: TGTGCCACCTTCGGGGCGGGAGATTTTTACAATGAGCAGTTCTTC
D gene: TRBD1; J gene: TRBJ1-5; clone size: -; V gene: TRBV2; CDR3 protein: CASSLGQGAGQPQHF; CDR3 DNA: TGTGCCAGCAGTCTAGGACAGGGGGCAGGCCAGCCCCAGCATTTT
D gene: TRBD2; J gene: TRBJ2-7; clone size: -; V gene: TRBV5-1; CDR3 protein: CASSLIVSGSPYEQYF; CDR3 DNA: TGCGCCAGCAGCTTAATCGTTAGCGGGAGTCCCTACGAGCAGTACTTC
D gene: TRBD2; J gene: TRBJ2-3; clone size: -; V gene: TRBV9; CDR3 protein: CASSPYWTSGSSSTDTQYF; CDR3 DNA: TGTGCCAGCAGCCCATATTGGACTAGCGGGTCTTCTAGCACAGATACGCAGTATTTT
D gene: TRBD1; J gene: TRBJ1-2; clone size: -; V gene: TRBV7-8; CDR3 protein: CASSSTGNYGYTF; CDR3 DNA: TGTGCCAGCAGCTCGACAGGGAACTATGGCTACACCTTC
D gene: TRBD1; J gene: TRBJ1-1; clone size: -; V gene: TRBV5-8; CDR3 protein: CASSLSQGWTEAFF; CDR3 DNA: TGTGCCAGCAGCTTATCACAGGGGTGGACTGAAGCTTTCTTT
D gene: -; J gene: TRBJ1-5; clone size: few; V gene: TRBV12-3/TRBV12-4; CDR3 protein: CASNSRSNQPQHF; CDR3 DNA: TGTGCCAGCAACAGCAGGAGCAATCAGCCCCAGCATTTT
D gene: -; J gene: TRBJ2-1; clone size: -; V gene: TRBV6-5; CDR3 protein: CASTQVYNEQFF; CDR3 DNA: TGTGCCAGCACACAGGTATACAATGAGCAGTTCTTC
D gene: -; J gene: TRBJ2-1; clone size: -; V gene: TRBV9; CDR3 protein: CASSVVDEQFF; CDR3 DNA: TGTGCCAGCAGCGTAGTCGATGAGCAGTTCTTC
D gene: -; J gene: TRBJ1-1; clone size: -; V gene: TRBV12-3/TRBV12-4; CDR3 protein: CASSISSRGEAFF; CDR3 DNA: TGTGCCAGCAGTATCTCAAGTAGGGGCGAAGCTTTCTTT
D gene: -; J gene: TRBJ2-5; clone size: few; V gene: TRBV7-2; CDR3 protein: CASSLGGGRQTQYF; CDR3 DNA: TGTGCCAGCAGCTTAGGGGGCGGTCGGCAGACCCAGTACTTC
D gene: TRBD2; J gene: TRBJ2-5; clone size: -; V gene: TRBV19; CDR3 protein: CASTRPSGRREGQYF; CDR3 DNA: TGTGCCAGTACCCGACCCAGCGGGAGACGCGAAGGCCAGTACTTC
D gene: -; J gene: TRBJ1-1; clone size: -; V gene: TRBV5-1; CDR3 protein: CASRVVSANTEAFF; CDR3 DNA: TGCGCCAGCAGGGTTGTGAGCGCGAACACTGAAGCTTTCTTT
D gene: -; J gene: TRBJ2-3; clone size: -; V gene: TRBV7-2; CDR3 protein: CASSPRTTFSTDTQYF; CDR3 DNA: TGTGCCAGCAGCCCCCGGACAACATTTAGCACAGATACGCAGTATTTT
D gene: TRBD1; J gene: TRBJ1-2; clone size: once; V gene: TRBV19; CDR3 protein: CASSIGGGGRNYGYTF; CDR3 DNA: TGTGCCAGTAGTATTGGAGGAGGGGGCAGAAACTATGGCTACACCTTC
D gene: TRBD2; J gene: TRBJ2-1; clone size: -; V gene: TRBV7-9; CDR3 protein: CASRRTSGRAMNEQFF; CDR3 DNA: TGTGCCAGCAGAAGGACTAGCGGGAGGGCCATGAATGAGCAGTTCTTC